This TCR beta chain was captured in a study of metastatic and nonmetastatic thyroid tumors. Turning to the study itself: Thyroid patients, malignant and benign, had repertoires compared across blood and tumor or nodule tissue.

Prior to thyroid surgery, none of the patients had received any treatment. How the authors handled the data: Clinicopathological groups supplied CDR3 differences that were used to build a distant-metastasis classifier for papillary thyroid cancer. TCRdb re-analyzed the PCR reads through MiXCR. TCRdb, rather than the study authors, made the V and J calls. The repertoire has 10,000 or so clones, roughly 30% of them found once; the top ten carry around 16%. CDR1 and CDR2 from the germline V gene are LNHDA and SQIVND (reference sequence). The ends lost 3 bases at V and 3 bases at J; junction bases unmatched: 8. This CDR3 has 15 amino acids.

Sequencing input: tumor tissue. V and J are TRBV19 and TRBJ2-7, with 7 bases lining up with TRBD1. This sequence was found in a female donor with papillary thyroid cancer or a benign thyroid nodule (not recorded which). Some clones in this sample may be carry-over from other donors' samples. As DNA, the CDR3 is TGTGCCAGTAGTATTAGGGGGACAGCAGACTACGAGCAGTACTTC. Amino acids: CASSIRGTADYEQYF.